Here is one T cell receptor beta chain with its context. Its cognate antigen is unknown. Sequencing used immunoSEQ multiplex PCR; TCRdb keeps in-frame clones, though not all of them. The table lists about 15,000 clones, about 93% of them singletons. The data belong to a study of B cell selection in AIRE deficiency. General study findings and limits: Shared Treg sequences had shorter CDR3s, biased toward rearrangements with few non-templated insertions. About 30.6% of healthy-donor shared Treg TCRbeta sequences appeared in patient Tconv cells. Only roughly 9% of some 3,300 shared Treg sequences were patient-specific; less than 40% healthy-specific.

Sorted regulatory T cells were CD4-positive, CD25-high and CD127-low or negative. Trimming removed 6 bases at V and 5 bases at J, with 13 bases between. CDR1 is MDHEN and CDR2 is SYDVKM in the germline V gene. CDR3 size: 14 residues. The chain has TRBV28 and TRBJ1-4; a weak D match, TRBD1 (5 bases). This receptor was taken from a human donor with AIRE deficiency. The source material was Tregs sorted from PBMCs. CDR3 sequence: CASSQVDSNEKLFF. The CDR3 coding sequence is TGTGCCAGCAGCCAGGTAGACAGCAATGAAAAACTGTTTTTT.